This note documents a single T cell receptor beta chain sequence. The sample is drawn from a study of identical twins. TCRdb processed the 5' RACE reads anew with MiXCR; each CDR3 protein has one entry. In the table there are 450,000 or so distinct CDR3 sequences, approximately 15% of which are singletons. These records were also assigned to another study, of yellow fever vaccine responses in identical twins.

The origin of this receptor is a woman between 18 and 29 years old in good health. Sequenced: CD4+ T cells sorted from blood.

The CDR3 here is CSARFQPSGKNEQFF. The CDR3 DNA reads as TGCAGTGCTAGATTTCAGCCTAGCGGGAAGAATGAGCAGTTCTTC. The chain combines TRBV20-1 with TRBJ2-1, with 9 bases aligning to TRBD2. Germline CDR1 and CDR2: DFQATT and SNEGSKA (reference sequence). The V and J ends lost 2 bases and 7 bases, in that order; junction bases with no gene match: 9. This CDR3 spans 15 amino acids.